Sequencing of this T cell receptor (beta chain) was carried out in a study of metastatic and nonmetastatic thyroid tumors. V lost 5 bases and J 0 bases, leaving 11 bases between the germline ends. The CDR3 totals 15 residues. Germline CDR1 SGHNT, CDR2 YENEEA. This clone showed up many times. TCRdb re-called clones via MiXCR from the PCR reads. The table has 32,000 or so clones, approximately 18% seen once. Every patient underwent thyroid surgery untreated. The sample consisted of blood. This receptor was taken from a male donor with papillary thyroid cancer or a benign thyroid nodule (not recorded which). Some clones in this sample may be carry-over from other donors' samples. The J gene is TRBJ2-1, the V gene TRBV11-3; D remains unclear. The CDR3 loop reads CASSPGWSSYNEQFF. The CDR3 DNA is TGTGCCAGCAGCCCCGGGTGGAGCTCCTACAATGAGCAGTTCTTC.